This T cell receptor (beta chain) was sequenced during a study of TIL therapy for anti-PD-1-resistant metastatic lung cancer. V gave up 3 bases and J gave up 0 bases, with 9 bases separating them. The CDR3 has 14 residues. Looked up from germline, CDR1 is SGHKS and CDR2 is YYEKEE (reference sequence). Time point given: pre-treatment sample, taken before nivolumab and TIL therapy. The libraries were made with immunoSEQ v3. Sequencing was performed with immunoSEQ multiplex PCR; in TCRdb, only in-frame clones are kept and a portion is missing. The sample lists some 60,000 clones, about two thirds occurring once.

Material: blood, obtained at baseline. The TCR was taken from a person between 25 and 79 years old with non-small cell lung cancer. The V call is TRBV5-5, the J call TRBJ2-5; D unclear. DNA of the CDR3: TGTGCCAGCAGCTATGAGCCGAACCAAGAGACCCAGTACTTC. Encoded protein: CASSYEPNQETQYF. Supplemented by reference TRBV5-5 and TRBJ2-5, the full variable domain reads DAGVTQSPTHLIKTRGQQVTLRCSPISGHKSVSWYQQVLGQGPQFIFQYYEKEERGRGNFPDRFSARQFPNYSSELNVNALLLGDSALYLCASSYEPNQETQYFGPGTRLLVL.